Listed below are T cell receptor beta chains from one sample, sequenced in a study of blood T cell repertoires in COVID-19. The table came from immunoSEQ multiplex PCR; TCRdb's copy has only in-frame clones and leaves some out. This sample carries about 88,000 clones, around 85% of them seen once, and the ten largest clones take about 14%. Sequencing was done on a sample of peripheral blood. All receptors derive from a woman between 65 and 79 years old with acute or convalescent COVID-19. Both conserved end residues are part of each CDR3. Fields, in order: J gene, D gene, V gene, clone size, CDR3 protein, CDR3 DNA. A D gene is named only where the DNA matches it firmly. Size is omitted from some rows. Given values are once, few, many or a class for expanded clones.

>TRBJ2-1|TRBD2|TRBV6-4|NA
CASSVREGPYNEQFF
TGTGCCAGCAGTGTAAGGGAGGGCCCCTACAATGAGCAGTTCTTC
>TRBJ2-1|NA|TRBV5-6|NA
CASSLGRANEQFF
TGTGCCAGCAGCTTGGGGAGGGCGAATGAGCAGTTCTTC
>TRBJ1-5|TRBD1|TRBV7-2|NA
CASSRDRGNQPQHF
TGTGCCAGCAGCCGGGACAGGGGGAATCAGCCCCAGCATTTT
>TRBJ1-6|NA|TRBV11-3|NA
CASSLGGVSPLHF
TGTGCCAGCAGCTTAGGAGGTGTTTCACCCCTCCACTTT
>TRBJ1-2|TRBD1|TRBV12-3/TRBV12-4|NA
CASSSDRGRGYTF
TGTGCCAGCAGCTCGGACAGGGGCAGGGGCTACACCTTC
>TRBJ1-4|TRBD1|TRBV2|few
CASGDRDRNEKLFF
TGTGCCAGCGGGGACCGGGACAGAAATGAAAAACTGTTTTTT
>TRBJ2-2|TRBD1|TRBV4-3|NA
CASSQDRQGAGELFF
TGCGCCAGCAGCCAAGATCGACAGGGTGCCGGGGAGCTGTTTTTT
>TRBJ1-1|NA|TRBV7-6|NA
CASSLGLEPNTEAFF
TGTGCCAGCAGCTTAGGACTCGAACCGAACACTGAAGCTTTCTTT
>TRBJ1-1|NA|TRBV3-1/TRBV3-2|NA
CASICLLGAENTEAFF
TGTGCCAGCATCTGTTTATTGGGGGCGGAGAACACTGAAGCTTTCTTT
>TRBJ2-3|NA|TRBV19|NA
CASRWTSTDTQYF
TGTGCCAGTAGATGGACTAGCACAGATACGCAGTATTTT
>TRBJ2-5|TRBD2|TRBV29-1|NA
CSVDTSGSSETQYF
TGCAGCGTTGATACTAGCGGGAGTAGTGAGACCCAGTACTTC
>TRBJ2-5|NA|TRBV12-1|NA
CASSFIMGRDRGKGTQYF
TGTGCCAGCAGCTTTATTATGGGAAGGGACAGGGGCAAAGGGACCCAGTACTTC
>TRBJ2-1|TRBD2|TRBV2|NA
CASSESGLGVNEQFF
TGTGCCAGCAGTGAATCTGGACTAGGGGTCAATGAGCAGTTCTTC
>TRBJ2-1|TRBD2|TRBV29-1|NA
CSVGTSNEQFF
TGCAGCGTCGGGACTAGCAATGAGCAGTTCTTC
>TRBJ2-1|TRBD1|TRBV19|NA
CASSIGVWTGYNEQFF
TGTGCCAGTAGTATTGGGGTGTGGACAGGCTACAATGAGCAGTTCTTC
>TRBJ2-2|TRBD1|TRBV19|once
CATELQGANTGELFF
TGTGCCACCGAATTACAGGGGGCGAACACCGGGGAGCTGTTTTTT
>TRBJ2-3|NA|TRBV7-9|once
CASSLLGHLNTDTQYF
TGTGCCAGCAGCTTACTGGGACATCTAAACACAGATACGCAGTATTTT
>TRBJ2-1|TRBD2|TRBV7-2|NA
CASSKAGGYNEQFF
TGTGCCAGCAGCAAAGCGGGGGGTTACAATGAGCAGTTCTTC
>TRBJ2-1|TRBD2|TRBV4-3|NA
CASSQDLLTGLAVYNEQFF
TGCGCCAGCAGCCAAGATCTCCTGACGGGACTAGCAGTCTACAATGAGCAGTTCTTC
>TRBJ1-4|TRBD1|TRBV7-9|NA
CASRPTGEAGEKLFF
TGTGCCAGCAGACCCACAGGGGAAGCGGGTGAAAAACTGTTTTTT
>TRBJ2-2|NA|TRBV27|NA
CASTFGANTGELFF
TGTGCCAGCACCTTCGGTGCGAACACCGGGGAGCTGTTTTTT
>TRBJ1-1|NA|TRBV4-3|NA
CASSHSTGMNTEAFF
TGCGCCAGCAGCCATTCGACAGGTATGAACACTGAAGCTTTCTTT
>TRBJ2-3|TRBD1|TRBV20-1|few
CSASRQGAGYF
TGCAGTGCTAGTCGGCAGGGGGCAGGATATTTT
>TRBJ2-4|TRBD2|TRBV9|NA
CASSSGLAPGIQYF
TGTGCCAGCAGCTCCGGACTAGCGCCGGGCATTCAGTACTTC
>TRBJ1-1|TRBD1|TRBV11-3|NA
CASSLTGQAFF
TGTGCCAGCAGCTTGACAGGGCAAGCTTTCTTT
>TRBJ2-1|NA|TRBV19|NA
CASRGSVTYNEQFF
TGTGCCAGTAGGGGTAGCGTGACCTACAATGAGCAGTTCTTC
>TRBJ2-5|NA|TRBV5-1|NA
CASSLELAQETQYF
TGCGCCAGCAGCTTGGAGCTAGCCCAAGAGACCCAGTACTTC
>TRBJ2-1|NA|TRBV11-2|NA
CASSLGASFYEQFF
TGTGCCAGCAGCTTAGGGGCCTCGTTTTATGAGCAGTTCTTC
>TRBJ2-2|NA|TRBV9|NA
CASSVGPSENTGELFF
TGTGCCAGCAGCGTAGGACCGAGCGAGAACACCGGGGAGCTGTTTTTT
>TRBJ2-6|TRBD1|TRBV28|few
CASRPQQGARTGANVLTF
TGTGCCAGCAGACCTCAACAGGGGGCGCGGACAGGGGCCAACGTCCTGACTTTC
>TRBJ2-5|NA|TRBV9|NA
CASSVGQPWRGQETQYF
TGTGCCAGCAGCGTGGGGCAACCTTGGCGGGGACAAGAGACCCAGTACTTC
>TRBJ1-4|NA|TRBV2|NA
CAINQGRLINEKLFF
TGTGCCATTAACCAGGGGCGGCTTATTAATGAAAAACTGTTTTTT
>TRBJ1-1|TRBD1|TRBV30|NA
CAWEGGTLNTEAFF
TGTGCCTGGGAAGGGGGCACCTTGAACACTGAAGCTTTCTTT
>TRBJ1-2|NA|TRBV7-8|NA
CASSLSRVWGYGYTF
TGTGCCAGCAGCTTAAGCAGGGTATGGGGCTATGGCTACACCTTC
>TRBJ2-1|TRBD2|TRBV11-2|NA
CASSLLRLAEYNEQFF
TGTGCCAGCAGCTTACTGCGGCTAGCGGAATACAATGAGCAGTTCTTC
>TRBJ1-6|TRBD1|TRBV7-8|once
CASSLDQGARSPLHF
TGTGCCAGCAGCTTAGATCAGGGGGCTAGGTCACCCCTCCACTTT
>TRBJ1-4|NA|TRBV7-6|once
CASSLGGSNEKLFF
TGTGCCAGCAGCCTCGGGGGTTCTAATGAAAAACTGTTTTTT
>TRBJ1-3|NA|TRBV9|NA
CASSVAGTRFSGNTIYF
TGTGCCAGCAGCGTAGCGGGGACTCGCTTCTCTGGAAACACCATATATTTT
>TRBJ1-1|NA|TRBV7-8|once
CASSLTDLNTEAFF
TGTGCCAGCAGCCTGACAGACTTGAACACTGAAGCTTTCTTT
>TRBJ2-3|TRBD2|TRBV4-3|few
CASSQDSGRDRDTQYF
TGCGCCAGCAGCCAAGATAGCGGGAGGGACAGAGATACGCAGTATTTT
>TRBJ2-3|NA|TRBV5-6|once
CASSFPSVAGTDTQYF
TGTGCCAGCAGCTTCCCCTCGGTAGCTGGCACAGATACGCAGTATTTT